This TCR beta chain was captured in a study of T cell changes during pregnancy in multiple sclerosis. Some clones are missing from TCRdb's copy, which holds only in-frame ones; the method was immunoSEQ multiplex PCR. Of approximately 70,000 clones detected, about 93% appear once; the ten largest clones hold roughly 0.14%. The CDR3 is 16 residues long. Trimming cost V 6 bases and J 4 bases; bases outside gene matches: 12. The germline V gene has CDR1 MNHEY and CDR2 SMNVEV (reference sequence). Sequencing was performed on CD4+ T cells from peripheral blood mononuclear cells, taken after pregnancy. V usage is TRBV27 and J usage is TRBJ2-1; 7 nucleotides match TRBD2. This receptor was obtained from a female donor with multiple sclerosis, enrolled in a pregnancy study. The DNA for the CDR3 is TGTGCCAGCAGCTCCTGGGTGACTAGCAATTACAATGAGCAGTTCTTC. Translated: CASSSWVTSNYNEQFF.